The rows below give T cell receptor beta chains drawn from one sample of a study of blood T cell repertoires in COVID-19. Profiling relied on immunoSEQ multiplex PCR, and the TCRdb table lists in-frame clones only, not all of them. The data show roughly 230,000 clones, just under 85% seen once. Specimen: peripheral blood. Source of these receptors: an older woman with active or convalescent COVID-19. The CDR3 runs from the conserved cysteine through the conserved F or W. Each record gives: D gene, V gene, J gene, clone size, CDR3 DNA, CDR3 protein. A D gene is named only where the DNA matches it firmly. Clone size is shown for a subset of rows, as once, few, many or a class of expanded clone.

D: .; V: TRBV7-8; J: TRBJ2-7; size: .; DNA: TGTGCCAGCAGCTTAGCGATGAGAGACTACGAGCAGTACTTC; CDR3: CASSLAMRDYEQYF
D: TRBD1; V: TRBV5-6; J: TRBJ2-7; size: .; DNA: TGTGCCAGCAGCGGGAACAGGGGGCACGACGAGCAGTACTTC; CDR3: CASSGNRGHDEQYF
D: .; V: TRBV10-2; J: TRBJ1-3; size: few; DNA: TGCGCCAGCAGCAAATTCAGGGACTCTGGAAACACCATATATTTT; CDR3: CASSKFRDSGNTIYF
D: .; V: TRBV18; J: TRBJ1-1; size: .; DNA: TGTGCCAGCTCACCGGCCCCCAGGGAAACTGAAGCTTTCTTT; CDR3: CASSPAPRETEAFF
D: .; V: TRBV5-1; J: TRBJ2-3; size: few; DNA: TGCGCCAGCAGCTCGGGTTGGAGAACAGATACGCAGTATTTT; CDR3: CASSSGWRTDTQYF
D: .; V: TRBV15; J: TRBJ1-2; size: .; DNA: TGTGCCACCAGCAGAGGCAGGGCTAACTATGGCTACACCTTC; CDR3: CATSRGRANYGYTF
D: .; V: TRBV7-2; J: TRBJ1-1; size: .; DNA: TGTGCCAGCAGCTTTGGGGCAGAGACTGGTGAAGCTTTCTTT; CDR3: CASSFGAETGEAFF
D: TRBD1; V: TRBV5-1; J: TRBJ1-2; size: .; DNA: TGCGCCAGCAGCGTCTGGACAGGGGCAGGGAAAGGCTACACCTTC; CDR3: CASSVWTGAGKGYTF
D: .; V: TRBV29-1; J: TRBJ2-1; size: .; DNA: TGCAGCGTTGCAGAGAACTGGAATGAGCAGTTCTTC; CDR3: CSVAENWNEQFF
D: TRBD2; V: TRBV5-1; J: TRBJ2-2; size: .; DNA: TGCGCCAGCAGCTTGTCGGGGGGGGCCCCGAACACCGGGGAGCTGTTTTTT; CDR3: CASSLSGGAPNTGELFF
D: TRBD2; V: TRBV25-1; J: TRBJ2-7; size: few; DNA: TGTGCCAGCAGTGAAGTGGGACTAGCGGGACTCGAGCAGTACTTC; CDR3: CASSEVGLAGLEQYF
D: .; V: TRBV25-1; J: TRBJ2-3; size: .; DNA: TGTGCCAGCAGTGCTAGCACAGATACGCAGTATTTT; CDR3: CASSASTDTQYF
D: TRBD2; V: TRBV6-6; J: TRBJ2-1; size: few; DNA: TGTGCCAGCGGAACTAGCGGGGGGGAGAGTGAGCAGTTCTTC; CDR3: CASGTSGGESEQFF
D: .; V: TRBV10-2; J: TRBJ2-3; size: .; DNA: TGCGCCAGCAGTGAGAAGGGCAGGGGTGGCACAGATACGCAGTATTTT; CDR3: CASSEKGRGGTDTQYF
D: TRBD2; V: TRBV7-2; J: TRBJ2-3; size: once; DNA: TGTGCCAGCAGCGTTAGCGGGTTCGGGGGAGATACGCAGTATTTT; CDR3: CASSVSGFGGDTQYF
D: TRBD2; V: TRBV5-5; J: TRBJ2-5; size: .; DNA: TGTGCCAGCAGTTATCCGGGACTACCACAAGAGACCCAGTACTTC; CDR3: CASSYPGLPQETQYF
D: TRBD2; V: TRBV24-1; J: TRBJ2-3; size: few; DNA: TGTGCCACCAGTGATTGGCTAGCGGGAGGGACAGATACGCAGTATTTT; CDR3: CATSDWLAGGTDTQYF
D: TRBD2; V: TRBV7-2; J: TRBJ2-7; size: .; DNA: TGTGCCAGCAGCTTATTATTGCGGGGGGAGCAGTACTTC; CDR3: CASSLLLRGEQYF
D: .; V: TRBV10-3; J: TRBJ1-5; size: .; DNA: TGTGCCATCAGTGAGTCGTCCGGGTTCGGGGATCAGCCCCAGCATTTT; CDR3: CAISESSGFGDQPQHF
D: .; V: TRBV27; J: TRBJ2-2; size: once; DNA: TGTGCCAGCAGTTCTCAGGGTACCGGGGAGCTGTTTTTT; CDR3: CASSSQGTGELFF
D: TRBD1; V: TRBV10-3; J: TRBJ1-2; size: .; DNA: TGTGCCATCAGTGAGAGAATCGGGCCCCGAGGGGGCGGCTACACCTTC; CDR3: CAISERIGPRGGGYTF
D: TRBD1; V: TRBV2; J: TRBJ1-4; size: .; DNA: TGTGCCAGCAGTGAAGTACAGGGGGCAGGAGAAAAACTGTTTTTT; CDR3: CASSEVQGAGEKLFF
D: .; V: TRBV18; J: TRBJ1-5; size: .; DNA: TGTGCCAGCTCATCGGAAACGAGCGAGCAGCCCCAGCATTTT; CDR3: CASSSETSEQPQHF
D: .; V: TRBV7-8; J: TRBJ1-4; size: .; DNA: TGTGCCAGCAGCTTAGCCAGGGTCTCTGAAAAACTGTTTTTT; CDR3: CASSLARVSEKLFF